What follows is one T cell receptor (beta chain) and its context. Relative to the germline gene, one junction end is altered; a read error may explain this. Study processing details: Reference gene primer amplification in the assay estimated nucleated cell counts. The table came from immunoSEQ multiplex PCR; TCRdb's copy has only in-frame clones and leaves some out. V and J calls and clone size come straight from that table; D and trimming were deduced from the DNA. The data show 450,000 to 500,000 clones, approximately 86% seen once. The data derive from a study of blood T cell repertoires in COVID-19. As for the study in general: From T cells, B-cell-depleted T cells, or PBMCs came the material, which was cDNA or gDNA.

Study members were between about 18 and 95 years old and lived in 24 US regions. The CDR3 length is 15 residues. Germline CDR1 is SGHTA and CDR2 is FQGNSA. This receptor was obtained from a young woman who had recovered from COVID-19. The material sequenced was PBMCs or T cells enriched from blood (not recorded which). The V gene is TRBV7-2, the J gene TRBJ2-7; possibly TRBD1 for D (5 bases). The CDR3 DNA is TGTGCCAGCAGTTTAGTGGGCAGGGTGTCCTACGAGCAGTACTTC. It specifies CASSLVGRVSYEQYF.